The 32 T cell receptor beta chains presented below share a single source sample, sequenced in a study of PD-1 blockade in classical Hodgkin lymphoma. The method was immunoSEQ multiplex PCR; TCRdb's version includes in-frame clones alone and lacks a portion of them. The data show about 94,000 clones, about 92% seen once. Time point here: cycle 4 day 1 (C4D1), after 5 to 7 weeks of nivolumab. Patients all relapsed after autologous stem cell transplantation, and there was variation in brentuximab vedotin exposure. Sequenced here: peripheral blood mononuclear cells (PBMCs), sampled before the fourth cycle of nivolumab. These TCRs come from a human donor with classical Hodgkin lymphoma.

V is TRBV6-1 and J is TRBJ2-3; 8 nucleotides match TRBD2. Trimming took 5 bases from V and 4 from J; bases not matched to a gene: 8. CDR1 is MNHNS and CDR2 is SASEGT in the germline V gene. This CDR3 region has 15 residues. CDR3 DNA: TGTGCCAGCAGTTTCGGACTAGCCGACCCAGATACGCAGTATTTT. It specifies CASSFGLADPDTQYF.

This clone was seen only once. The V call is TRBV5-1, the J call TRBJ2-1, with 9 positions matching TRBD1. This CDR3 has 17 residues. Germline V gene lookup returns CDR1 SGHRS and CDR2 YFSETQ. J was trimmed by 5 bases and V by 0 bases; bases with no gene match: 9. The CDR3 DNA follows: TGCGCCAGCAGCTTGGGTGTTATAGGGACAGGGAACAATGAGCAGTTCTTC. Protein sequence: CASSLGVIGTGNNEQFF.

This chain joins TRBV27 and TRBJ2-1; 9 positions agree with TRBD2. The ends lost 5 bases at V and 9 bases at J; junction bases unmatched: 11. CDR3 length: 15 residues. Per the germline V gene, CDR1 is MNHEY and CDR2 is SMNVEV (reference sequence). The CDR3 nucleotides read TGTGCCAGCAGTCGTGGTGGCGGGGGGGGGAGTGAGCAGTTCTTC. It yields the protein CASSRGGGGGSEQFF.

The rearrangement uses TRBV6-5 and TRBJ2-3, with 7 bases lining up with TRBD1. Germline CDR1 is MNHEY and CDR2 is SVGAGI. The J segment lost 3 bases and the V segment lost 6 bases, leaving 9 bases of the junction unmatched. CDR3 length: 15 residues. CDR3 loop: CASRPRQGSTDTQYF. The DNA of the CDR3 is TGTGCCAGCAGGCCTCGACAGGGTAGTACAGATACGCAGTATTTT.

The chain has TRBV6-1 and TRBJ1-1, with D possibly TRBD1 on 5 matching bases. With 5 bases removed from V and 3 bases from J, the gap between germline ends came to 13 bases. This CDR3 is 14 amino acids long. The germline V gene has CDR1 MNHNS and CDR2 SASEGT. CDR3 DNA: TGTGCCAGCAGTCCGACGACAGTCGACACTGAAGCTTTCTTT. Translation: CASSPTTVDTEAFF.

The rearrangement uses TRBV4-1 and TRBJ2-2; D remains ambiguous. The germline V gene encodes CDR1 MGHRA and CDR2 YSYEKL. Trimming removed 3 bases at V and 1 base at J, with 21 bases between. This CDR3 comprises 19 residues. CDR3 in amino acids: CASSQGQVRIGRNTGELFF. CDR3 nucleotide sequence: TGCGCCAGCAGCCAGGGCCAGGTGCGGATCGGAAGGAACACCGGGGAGCTGTTTTTT.

This chain links TRBV15 with TRBJ2-3, with D uncertain. Germline assignment: CDR1 LNHNV and CDR2 YYDKDF (reference sequence). This CDR3 is built from 17 residues. Trimming removed 0 bases at V and 2 bases at J, with 15 bases between. The DNA of the CDR3 is TGTGCCACCAGCAGAGATATAGTAGTACGAACCACAGATACGCAGTATTTT. Translating it yields CATSRDIVVRTTDTQYF. The variable domain in full, with the rest retrieved from reference TRBV15 and TRBJ2-3, is DAMVIQNPRYQVTQFGKPVTLSCSQTLNHNVMYWYQQKSSQAPKLLFHYYDKDFNNEADTPDNFQSRRPNTSFCFLDIRSPGLGDTAMYLCATSRDIVVRTTDTQYFGPGTRLTVL.

The chain combines TRBV16 with TRBJ2-3; D might be TRBD2 (6 bases). This CDR3 contains 15 residues. Germline V gives CDR1 KGHSY, CDR2 FQNENV. Trimming cost V 1 base and J 0 bases, with 8 bases left between them. The CDR3 DNA reads as TGTGCCAGCAGCCAATTAAGCGGGAGCACAGATACGCAGTATTTT. Translated: CASSQLSGSTDTQYF.

About this clone: The identical CDR3 is also encoded by other nucleotide sequences in the sample. The J gene is TRBJ2-5, the V gene TRBV2; D is uncertain. Looked up from germline, CDR1 is SNHLY and CDR2 is FYNNEI. Trimming stripped 1 base from V and 5 bases from J, with 2 bases between. There are 11 residues in the CDR3. The CDR3 here is CASSEEETQYF. In DNA form, the CDR3 reads TGTGCCAGCAGTGAAGAGGAGACCCAGTACTTC.

The chain is built from TRBV19 and TRBJ1-2, with D perhaps matching TRBD1 (6 bases). The CDR3 has 13 residues. The germline V gene encodes CDR1 LNHDA and CDR2 SQIVND (reference sequence). V lost 1 base, J lost 8 bases, and 11 bases lay in between. The CDR3 DNA is TGTGCCAGTAGTATAGTCGGGGGCATGGGCTACACCTTC. It specifies CASSIVGGMGYTF.

The chain recombines TRBV28 with TRBJ2-1; the D gene is possibly TRBD2 (6 bases). Germline values: CDR1 MDHEN, CDR2 SYDVKM. This CDR3 contains 14 residues. Trimming removed 7 bases at V and 5 bases at J, with 15 bases between. CDR3 sequence: CASNGGGIHNEQFF. The DNA for the CDR3 is TGTGCCAGCAATGGCGGCGGGATCCACAATGAGCAGTTCTTC.

The genes are TRBV7-3 and TRBJ1-1; no reliable D call. The CDR3 length is 17 residues. Between the trimmed V and J ends, which lost 5 bases and 0 bases, there was a span of 19 bases. The germline V gene encodes CDR1 SGHTA and CDR2 FQGTGA. The CDR3 DNA is TGTGCCAGCAGCCCCCCGCTGCGGGCCCCCTTGAACACTGAAGCTTTCTTT. Translated, it gives CASSPPLRAPLNTEAFF.

The CDR3: CASSGVTGELFF. The CDR3 nucleotides read TGTGCCAGTTCGGGAGTCACCGGGGAGCTGTTTTTT. The chain combines TRBV19 with TRBJ2-2; tentative D call: TRBD2 (6 bases). Germline V gene data show CDR1 as LNHDA and CDR2 as SQIVND (reference sequence). Deletions cut 8 bases from V and 4 bases from J, with 8 bases between. The CDR3 spans 12 residues.

This rearrangement joins TRBV5-1 to TRBJ2-7; 7 nucleotides match TRBD1. The CDR3 loop spans 16 amino acids. Trimming removed 4 bases from V and 0 bases from J; junction bases left unmatched: 10. Per germline, CDR1 SGHRS and CDR2 YFSETQ. The chain's CDR3 is CASSRSPGQHSYEQYF. The DNA of the CDR3 is TGCGCCAGCAGCCGAAGCCCGGGACAGCACTCCTACGAGCAGTACTTC.

The chain uses TRBV6-1 and TRBJ2-6; D perhaps matches TRBD2 (5 bases). V was cut by 7 bases and J by 1 base, with 11 bases left in between. Germline lookup yields CDR1 MNHNS and CDR2 SASEGT. The CDR3 totals 15 residues. This CDR3 reads CASTSRGSGANVLTF. The CDR3 DNA follows: TGTGCCAGCACCAGTCGGGGTTCTGGGGCCAACGTCCTGACTTTC.

This clone occurred once. This sequence joins TRBV10-1 and TRBJ2-2, with no clear D. V lost 3 bases, J lost 10 bases, and 12 bases lay in between. CDR1 and CDR2 (germline): WNHNN, SYGVQD (reference sequence). This CDR3 spans 13 amino acids. CDR3 coding DNA: TGCGCCAGCAGTGAAGGACGCCCGACGGAGCTGTTTTTT. As protein: CASSEGRPTELFF.

This clone was seen just once. CDR3 protein: CASGQYWGSDRSPETQYF. DNA of the CDR3: TGTGCCAGTGGACAGTATTGGGGCTCGGACAGGAGCCCCGAGACCCAGTACTTC. This rearrangement joins TRBV19 to TRBJ2-5; TRBD1 matches 7 bases. The CDR3 is 18 amino acids. Unmatched junction bases numbered 23, after V lost 8 bases and J lost 5 bases. From germline, CDR1 is LNHDA and CDR2 SQIVND (reference sequence).

V usage is TRBV28 and J usage is TRBJ2-3, with TRBD1 matching over 7 bases. V was pared by 0 bases and J by 1 base, with 1 base of the junction left unmatched. This CDR3 contains 15 residues. Germline assignment: CDR1 MDHEN and CDR2 SYDVKM. This CDR3 is CASSLWQGGTDTQYF. The CDR3 coding sequence is TGTGCCAGCAGTTTATGGCAGGGGGGCACAGATACGCAGTATTTT.

The V gene is TRBV15, the J gene TRBJ2-3, with D unresolved. Trimming left V 2 bases short and J 0 bases short, with 12 bases between. This CDR3 contains 16 residues. CDR1 and CDR2 (germline): LNHNV, YYDKDF (reference sequence). The CDR3 loop is CATSRNPSASTDTQYF. CDR3 nucleotide sequence: TGTGCCACCAGCAGAAATCCGAGTGCTAGCACAGATACGCAGTATTTT.

The chain employs TRBV7-8 and TRBJ1-5; a possible D gene is TRBD1 (5 bases). CDR1 SGHVS and CDR2 FQNEAQ come from the germline V gene. The CDR3 extends over 16 amino acids. The germline V and J ends were trimmed by 4 bases and 3 bases, with 16 bases remaining between them. CDR3 DNA sequence: TGTGCCAGCAGCTGGCTAAACCGGGACTTCAATCAGCCCCAGCATTTT. Its protein product is CASSWLNRDFNQPQHF.

V is TRBV30 and J is TRBJ2-1, with D perhaps matching TRBD1 or TRBD2 (6 bases each). The CDR3 loop spans 13 amino acids. The V end was cut by 2 bases, the J end by 7 bases, with 12 bases between. Germline CDR1 GTSNPN, CDR2 SVGIG (reference sequence). CDR3 amino acids: CAWSNGGRNEQFF. CDR3 DNA sequence: TGTGCCTGGAGTAACGGGGGCCGGAATGAGCAGTTCTTC.

This sequence joins TRBV4-2 and TRBJ1-2; D unclear. CDR1 and CDR2 from the germline V gene are LGHNA and YNFKEQ. The CDR3 spans 15 residues. V lost 3 bases to trimming and J lost 2 bases, with 13 bases between them. DNA of the CDR3: TGTGCCAGCAGCCATATCGGGCAGGCGAACTATGGCTACACCTTC. Its protein is CASSHIGQANYGYTF.

The V and J genes are TRBV10-3 and TRBJ1-2; no clear D gene. The CDR3 has 15 amino acids. V was trimmed by 3 bases and J by 2 bases, leaving 13 bases between them. The V gene's germline CDR1 is ENHRY and CDR2 SYGVKD. This chain's CDR3 is CAISENSAVNYGYTF. For the CDR3, the DNA is TGTGCCATCAGTGAAAATTCGGCGGTAAACTATGGCTACACCTTC.

The J gene is TRBJ2-5, the V gene TRBV5-1; 7 nucleotides line up with TRBD1. V was pared by 0 bases and J by 4 bases, with 3 bases of the junction left unmatched. There are 14 residues in the CDR3. CDR1 SGHRS and CDR2 YFSETQ come from the germline V gene. The CDR3 loop reads CASSLEGAGETQYF. In DNA, the CDR3 is TGCGCCAGCAGCTTGGAGGGGGCGGGAGAGACCCAGTACTTC.

The rearrangement joins TRBV10-1 to TRBJ1-2; no reliable D call. The CDR3 length is 12 residues. Trimming removed 10 bases at V and 9 bases at J, with 18 bases between. Germline V lookup: CDR1 WNHNN, CDR2 SYGVQD (reference sequence). The CDR3 here is CAKPPQLVCYTF. As DNA, the CDR3 is TGCGCCAAGCCTCCACAACTCGTGTGCTACACCTTC.

The rearrangement uses TRBV7-2 and TRBJ1-4; 9 bases match TRBD1. Germline CDR1 SGHTA, CDR2 FQGNSA. The CDR3 runs 17 residues. The junction had 12 bases not matched to a gene; V was cut back by 5 bases and J by 5 bases. In DNA form, the CDR3 reads TGTGCCAGCAGCCTGACCTTGGGACAGGGCATAAATGAAAAACTGTTTTTT. This gives the protein CASSLTLGQGINEKLFF.

This chain connects TRBV5-1 to TRBJ2-5, with a weak D call TRBD2 (6 bases). There are 17 residues in the CDR3. Germline V gene lookup returns CDR1 SGHRS and CDR2 YFSETQ. V lost 0 bases and J 2 bases, leaving 17 bases between the germline ends. The CDR3 nucleotides read TGCGCCAGCAGCTTGGGTCGAGGCGGGGTTCGGCAAGAGACCCAGTACTTC. Translated: CASSLGRGGVRQETQYF.

The CDR3 nucleotides read TGTGCCAGCAGCCAAGCAACTAGCGGGGAGACCTCGAAGTACTTC. Translation gives CASSQATSGETSKYF. The rearrangement uses TRBV14 and TRBJ2-7; 10 bases are shared with TRBD2. V shed 1 base and J 11 bases; nucleotides not matched to a gene: 11. This CDR3 is built from 15 residues. Germline V gives CDR1 SGHDN, CDR2 FVKESK.

This clone was detected only once. The CDR3 loop reads CAWSADSQGNQPQHF. Written as DNA, the CDR3 is TGTGCCTGGAGTGCGGACAGCCAGGGTAATCAGCCCCAGCATTTT. The rearrangement uses TRBV30 and TRBJ1-5, with D tentatively TRBD1 (6 bases). The CDR3 is made up of 15 amino acids. Trimming removed 1 base from V and 4 bases from J, with 14 bases in between. Germline assignment: CDR1 GTSNPN and CDR2 SVGIG (reference sequence). Full variable domain (outside the CDR3, taken from reference TRBV30 and TRBJ1-5): SQTIHQWPATLVQPVGSPLSLECTVEGTSNPNLYWYRQAAGRGLQLLFYSVGIGQISSEVPQNLSASRPQDRQFILSSKKLLLSDSGFYLCAWSADSQGNQPQHFGDGTRLSIL.

In nucleotides, the CDR3 is TGTGCCAGTAGTATGGAACCCGGGACAGGGGCACACAATGAGCAGTTCTTC. Its protein product is CASSMEPGTGAHNEQFF. This chain joins TRBV19 and TRBJ2-1; 10 positions agree with TRBD1. Trimming cost V 3 bases and J 5 bases; bases outside gene matches: 10. The germline V gene encodes CDR1 LNHDA and CDR2 SQIVND (reference sequence). This CDR3 is built from 17 residues.

This chain uses TRBV7-3 with TRBJ1-1; D remains ambiguous. Per the germline V gene, CDR1 is SGHTA and CDR2 is FQGTGA. The V gene lost 2 bases and the J gene lost 0 bases, with 7 bases spanning the gap. This CDR3 is 14 amino acids long. The CDR3 DNA sequence: TGTGCCAGCAGCTTAGAGGGAGTGAACACTGAAGCTTTCTTT. Protein product: CASSLEGVNTEAFF.

The chain employs TRBV29-1 and TRBJ2-3, with TRBD1 matching 8 bases. Germline V gives CDR1 SQVTM, CDR2 ANQGSEA. This CDR3 has 15 residues. Germline trimming cut 1 base from V and 2 bases from J; bases unmatched to any gene: 5. CDR3 DNA sequence: TGCAGCGTTGAAGCACAGGGGGTGTACACAGATACGCAGTATTTT. Protein: CSVEAQGVYTDTQYF.